This T cell receptor beta chain was captured in a study of beta chain features in type 1 diabetes. Study-wide background: Patients did not differ from healthy donors in age, gender or cell yield. Examined across all samples were roughly 110,000,000 sorted cells. General study points: All four CD4+ subsets of Type 1 diabetes patients contained TCRB CDR3s that were moderately but significantly shorter. Reduced insertions and increased deletions marked VDJ junctions in type 1 diabetes patients.

The study reverse transcribed the entire isolated RNA, so it sequenced expressed TCRB transcripts. The repertoire was sequenced with immunoSEQ multiplex PCR; TCRdb's copy has only in-frame clones and lacks some. The sample consists of hundreds of thousands of clones, 9.3% of them appearing once. The CDR3 is made up of 15 amino acids. V lost 6 bases to trimming and J lost 7 bases, with 20 bases between them. Looked up from germline, CDR1 is SGHRS and CDR2 is YFSETQ. This clone was counted only a few times. As yet, its antigen is unknown. This TCR was recovered from a man younger than 40 with type 1 diabetes. The V call is TRBV5-1, the J call TRBJ2-1; tentative D call: TRBD2 (7 bases). Specimen: central memory CD4+ T cells from blood. The CDR3 DNA reads TGCGCCAGCAAAGCTGGGGGGCTAGCGGATAATGAGCAGTTCTTC. Translated: CASKAGGLADNEQFF.